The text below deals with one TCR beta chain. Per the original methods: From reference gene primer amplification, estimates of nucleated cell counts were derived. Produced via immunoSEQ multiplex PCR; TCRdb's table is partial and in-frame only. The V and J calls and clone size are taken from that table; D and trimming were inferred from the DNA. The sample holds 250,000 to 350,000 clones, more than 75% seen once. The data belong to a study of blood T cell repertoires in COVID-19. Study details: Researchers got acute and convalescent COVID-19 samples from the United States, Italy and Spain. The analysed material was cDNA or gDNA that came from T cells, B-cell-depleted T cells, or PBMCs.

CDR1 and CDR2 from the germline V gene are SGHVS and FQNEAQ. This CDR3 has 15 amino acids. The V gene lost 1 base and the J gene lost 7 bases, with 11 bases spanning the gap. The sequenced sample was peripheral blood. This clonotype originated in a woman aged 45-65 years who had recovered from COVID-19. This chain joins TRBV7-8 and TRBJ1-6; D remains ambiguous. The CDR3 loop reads CASSLGSGRNSPLHF. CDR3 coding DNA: TGTGCCAGCAGCTTAGGTTCTGGGAGGAATTCACCCCTCCACTTT. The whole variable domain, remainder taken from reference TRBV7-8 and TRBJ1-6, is GAGVSQSPRYKVAKRGQDVALRCDPISGHVSLFWYQQALGQGPEFLTYFQNEAQLDKSGLPSDRFFAERPEGSVSTLKIQRTQQEDSAVYLCASSLGSGRNSPLHFGNGTRLTVT.